One sample yielded the 26 T cell receptor beta chains listed below, sequenced in a study of blood T cells in healthy people across ages. Through a sample-barcoded 5' primer and a J-beta primer mix, a second PCR was run for roughly 7 to 11 cycles. Using its own MiXCR run on the 5' RACE reads, TCRdb lists one record per CDR3 protein. The sample lists 700,000 to 850,000 distinct CDR3 sequences; around 36% were seen once. The specimen was blood. The receptor set was obtained from a man aged 18 to 29 in good health.

This chain joins TRBV20-1 and TRBJ2-1; 12 bases match TRBD2. Looked up from germline, CDR1 is DFQATT and CDR2 is SNEGSKA (reference sequence). The CDR3 has 17 residues. V was clipped by 0 bases and J by 8 bases; unmatched bases: 11. This CDR3 reads CSARDRLAGGHTDEQFF. CDR3 DNA sequence: TGCAGTGCTAGAGATAGGCTAGCGGGGGGGCATACGGATGAGCAGTTCTTC.

The rearrangement joins TRBV12-3 or TRBV12-4 to TRBJ1-5; D remains ambiguous. Trimming removed 7 bases from V and 2 bases from J, with 6 bases in between. CDR3 length: 12 amino acids. The CDR3, as DNA: TGTGCCAGCAAGGTGGGCAATCAGCCCCAGCATTTT. Protein: CASKVGNQPQHF.

The V gene is TRBV5-6, the J gene TRBJ2-3; D might be TRBD1 (5 bases). CDR3 size: 14 residues. Germline CDR1 is SGHDT and CDR2 is YYEEEE. V gave up 4 bases and J gave up 1 base, with 10 bases separating them. The CDR3 coding sequence is TGTGCCAGCAGCGTGTTACAGGGCACAGATACGCAGTATTTT. It is translated as CASSVLQGTDTQYF.

Of note for this clonotype: A read error may produce the germline difference seen at one junction end. The rearrangement uses TRBV4-3 and TRBJ2-3; D may be TRBD2 (5 bases). The germline V gene encodes CDR1 LGHNA and CDR2 YSLEER. The CDR3 covers 16 residues. CDR3 sequence reads: CASSQDQFSSTDTRYF. The CDR3 nucleotides read TGCGCCAGCAGCCAAGATCAGTTTTCTAGCACAGATACGCGGTATTTT.

The chain links TRBV10-3 to TRBJ2-3, with 7 bases aligning to TRBD2. J was trimmed by 1 base and V by 7 bases; bases with no gene match: 5. The CDR3 loop spans 14 amino acids. Germline V gives CDR1 ENHRY, CDR2 SYGVKD. CDR3 sequence reads: CAINTRGGTDTQYF. CDR3 in DNA: TGTGCCATCAACACTCGGGGGGGCACAGATACGCAGTATTTT.

In its sample, this clonotype was seen many times. The CDR3 reads CSARASGGANSSTDTQYF. The CDR3 DNA is TGCAGTGCTAGGGCTAGCGGGGGGGCGAACTCTAGCACAGATACGCAGTATTTT. This chain connects TRBV20-1 to TRBJ2-3; TRBD2 matches 12 bases. With V trimmed by 3 bases and J by 0 bases, 10 bases remained unmatched. The CDR3 covers 18 residues. The germline gives CDR1 DFQATT, CDR2 SNEGSKA (reference sequence).

In the case of this clonotype: This sequence may be a read error, since a much larger clone differs from it by one base. The chain recombines TRBV7-9 with TRBJ2-7, with D hard to call. This CDR3 is 15 amino acids long. V was shortened by 4 bases and J by 7 bases, with 20 bases between the two germline ends. Per the germline V gene, CDR1 is SEHNR and CDR2 is FQNEAQ (reference sequence). CDR3 sequence reads: CASSSPNTASNEQYF. CDR3 nucleotides: TGTGCCAGCAGCTCACCAAATACAGCATCCAATGAGCAGTACTTC.

This clonotype came up many times. V is TRBV20-1 and J is TRBJ2-4; D possibly corresponds to TRBD2 (5 bases). CDR3 size: 16 residues. Germline V gives CDR1 DFQATT, CDR2 SNEGSKA (reference sequence). V was trimmed by 0 bases and J by 0 bases, leaving 12 bases between them. CDR3 nucleotides: TGCAGTGCTAGAGATCAACGGGAAATAGCCAAAAACATTCAGTACTTC. Translation: CSARDQREIAKNIQYF.

Worth noting for this clonotype: A much larger clone differs by one base, so this may be a read error. This chain joins TRBV4-3 and TRBJ2-5; the D call may be TRBD1 or TRBD2 (5 bases each). The CDR3 has 17 amino acids. Germline V gene lookup returns CDR1 LGHNA and CDR2 YSLEER. With 3 bases removed from V and 5 bases from J, the gap between germline ends came to 22 bases. CDR3 coding DNA: TGCGCCAGCAGCCAGTCAGGGAGCGGCCGCCCGTGGGAGACCCAGTACTTC. This codes for CASSQSGSGRPWETQYF.

The chain uses TRBV27 and TRBJ1-1; D is unclear. This CDR3 spans 14 amino acids. The V end was cut by 4 bases, the J end by 0 bases, with 9 bases between. Germline V gene data show CDR1 as MNHEY and CDR2 as SMNVEV (reference sequence). The CDR3 sequence: CASSSGSLNTEAFF. The CDR3 coding sequence is TGTGCCAGCAGTTCGGGCAGCCTGAACACTGAAGCTTTCTTT.

This clonotype was detected only once. The chain has TRBV20-1 and TRBJ2-1; D gene ambiguous. The V end was cut by 3 bases, the J end by 13 bases, with 13 bases between. Germline V CDR1 and CDR2: DFQATT, SNEGSKA (reference sequence). The CDR3 sequence is 11 residues long. CDR3 protein: CSARRSETQFF. DNA for the CDR3: TGCAGTGCTAGGCGATCGGAGACCCAGTTCTTC.

In the case of this clonotype: One junction end disagrees with the germline gene, perhaps due to a read error. The chain recombines TRBV12-3 or TRBV12-4 with TRBJ1-2, with a weak D call TRBD1 (6 bases). This CDR3 comprises 15 residues. The CDR3 reads CTSSPVAGGGDGYTF. The CDR3 DNA follows: TGTACCAGCAGTCCCGTAGCGGGGGGCGGGGATGGCTACACCTTC.

In this sample, this clonotype turned up a few times. This sequence joins TRBV29-1 and TRBJ2-1, with D possibly matching TRBD2 (5 bases). The DNA end favors TRBJ2-7, so the J call may be wrong. The CDR3 has 13 amino acids. Germline loops: CDR1 SQVTM, CDR2 ANQGSEA. CDR3 sequence reads: CSVESPGDYEQYF. DNA for the CDR3: TGCAGCGTTGAATCCCCCGGGGACTACGAGCAGTACTTC.

The CDR3 nucleotides are TGTGCCAGCAGTCCGGACAGGGAAGATAGAGAGACCCAGTACTTC. It is translated as CASSPDREDRETQYF. The chain recombines TRBV6-6 with TRBJ2-5, with 8 nucleotides matching TRBD1. The germline V gene has CDR1 MNHNY and CDR2 SVGAGI (reference sequence). The CDR3 sequence is 15 residues long. The V gene end was trimmed by 5 bases and the J gene end by 4 bases; junction bases not matched to a gene: 9.

This clonotype was seen a single time. The V call is TRBV15, the J call TRBJ2-5; D perhaps matches TRBD1 (6 bases). Trimming pared 3 bases from V and 4 bases from J, leaving 6 bases between. The germline V gene encodes CDR1 LNHNV and CDR2 YYDKDF (reference sequence). The CDR3 is 12 residues long. CDR3 sequence reads: CATSSRGETQYF. The CDR3 bases are TGTGCCACCAGCAGCAGGGGAGAGACCCAGTACTTC. Filled out from reference TRBV15 and TRBJ2-5, the complete variable domain reads DAMVIQNPRYQVTQFGKPVTLSCSQTLNHNVMYWYQQKSSQAPKLLFHYYDKDFNNEADTPDNFQSRRPNTSFCFLDIRSPGLGDTAMYLCATSSRGETQYFGPGTRLLVL.

This clonotype was seen a handful of times. The rearrangement links TRBV5-5 to TRBJ2-1; 7 nucleotides line up with TRBD1. The CDR3 runs to 15 residues. The ends lost 4 bases at V and 4 bases at J; junction bases unmatched: 8. The V gene's germline CDR1 is SGHKS and CDR2 YYEKEE (reference sequence). Here the CDR3 DNA reads TGTGCCAGCAGCCCCAAACAGGGGAGATACAATGAGCAGTTCTTC. Protein sequence: CASSPKQGRYNEQFF. Full variable domain (remainder filled in from reference TRBV5-5 and TRBJ2-1): DAGVTQSPTHLIKTRGQQVTLRCSPISGHKSVSWYQQVLGQGPQFIFQYYEKEERGRGNFPDRFSARQFPNYSSELNVNALLLGDSALYLCASSPKQGRYNEQFFGPGTRLTVL.

V gene TRBV20-1 combines with J gene TRBJ1-2, with D uncertain. The CDR3 contains 13 residues. Deletions cut 0 bases from V and 7 bases from J, with 12 bases between. Germline CDR1 is DFQATT and CDR2 is SNEGSKA (reference sequence). The CDR3 DNA follows: TGCAGTGCTAGAGATTTGGCTCACTGTGGCTACACCTTC. Translating gives CSARDLAHCGYTF.

About this clonotype itself: This could be a read error, since a much larger clone is one nucleotide away. The V call is TRBV5-1, the J call TRBJ1-2; 7 bases match TRBD1. Germline V gives CDR1 SGHRS, CDR2 YFSETQ. CDR3 size: 15 residues. The CDR3 is CASSGDPGSHRGCTF. CDR3 DNA: TGCGCCAGCAGCGGGGATCCGGGGTCCCACAGGGGCTGCACCTTC.

This sequence joins TRBV14 and TRBJ2-1; the D is unclear. From germline, CDR1 is SGHDN and CDR2 FVKESK. The CDR3 spans 13 residues. V lost 1 base to trimming and J lost 5 bases, with 6 bases between them. Written as DNA, the CDR3 is TGTGCCAGCAGCCAAGGCTTCAACAATGAGCAGTTCTTC. It encodes CASSQGFNNEQFF.

This clonotype was observed a few times. This chain connects TRBV19 to TRBJ1-1, with a weak D call TRBD1 (5 bases). This CDR3 is 15 amino acids long. The germline V gene has CDR1 LNHDA and CDR2 SQIVND (reference sequence). V was pared by 1 base and J by 1 base, with 10 bases between. This CDR3 is CASSIGAGRNTEAFF. CDR3 DNA: TGTGCCAGTAGTATAGGAGCAGGGAGGAACACTGAAGCTTTCTTT.

This chain links TRBV7-2 with TRBJ2-3; D remains ambiguous. V was clipped by 3 bases and J by 3 bases, with 13 bases between them. Germline V CDR1 and CDR2: SGHTA, FQGNSA. CDR3 length equals 15 residues. The CDR3 region is CASSFQVGRTDTQYF. DNA of the CDR3: TGTGCCAGCAGCTTCCAGGTTGGAAGGACAGATACGCAGTATTTT. Full variable domain (rest looked up from reference TRBV7-2 and TRBJ2-3): GAGVSQSPSNKVTEKGKDVELRCDPISGHTALYWYRQSLGQGLEFLIYFQGNSAPDKSGLPSDRFSAERTGGSVSTLTIQRTQQEDSAVYLCASSFQVGRTDTQYFGPGTRLTVL.

CDR3 residues: CASSPPTSGGSPPSTDTQYF. CDR3 DNA sequence: TGTGCCAGCAGCCCGCCCACTAGCGGGGGGAGCCCCCCTAGCACAGATACGCAGTATTTT. The V and J genes are TRBV4-2 and TRBJ2-3, with 12 nucleotides matching TRBD2. The trim removed 4 bases at V and 0 bases at J, leaving 14 bases unmatched. This CDR3 comprises 20 residues. The germline V gene encodes CDR1 LGHNA and CDR2 YNFKEQ.

The chain couples TRBV6-1 to TRBJ1-6; 7 bases agree with TRBD1. The junction had 8 bases not matched to a gene; V was cut back by 4 bases and J by 8 bases. Germline V gene sequence: CDR1 MNHNS, CDR2 SASEGT. The CDR3 runs to 15 residues. CDR3 loop: CASSVSAGGDSPLHF. CDR3 coding DNA: TGTGCCAGCAGTGTATCGGCAGGGGGTGATTCACCCCTCCACTTT.

This chain links TRBV12-3 or TRBV12-4 with TRBJ2-7, with a weak D call TRBD1 (5 bases). This CDR3 region has 13 residues. Trimming left V 10 bases short and J 3 bases short, with 16 bases between. CDR3 nucleotides: TGTGCCACCGCTCAGGGATCTATCTACGAGCAGTACTTC. Protein sequence: CATAQGSIYEQYF.

This clonotype was seen many times. The V gene is TRBV5-6, the J gene TRBJ2-3; D unresolved. The CDR3 is made up of 13 amino acids. The V and J ends lost 5 bases and 4 bases respectively, with 11 bases between them. Looked up from germline, CDR1 is SGHDT and CDR2 is YYEEEE. Here the CDR3 reads CASSPVGADTQYF. CDR3 nucleotide sequence: TGTGCCAGCAGTCCCGTGGGCGCAGATACGCAGTATTTT.

The rearrangement links TRBV6-5 to TRBJ2-1, with TRBD2 matching over 7 bases. The J segment lost 5 bases and the V segment lost 6 bases, leaving 7 bases of the junction unmatched. CDR1 is MNHEY, CDR2 SVGAGI, per germline. This CDR3 contains 14 residues. Here the CDR3 reads CASRRPSGHNEQFF. The CDR3 region has the DNA TGTGCCAGCAGGCGTCCTAGCGGCCACAATGAGCAGTTCTTC.